This record covers a single TCR beta chain. Original data processing: Estimation of nucleated cell counts relied on the amplification of reference gene primers. Assay: immunoSEQ multiplex PCR; the TCRdb copy retains only in-frame clones and omits some. For V, J and clone size, that table is used; D and trimming come from the DNA. The sample has about 99,000 clones, 89% seen once. Trimming pared 3 bases from V and 4 bases from J, leaving 6 bases between. The CDR3 is 12 amino acids. These data are taken from a study of blood T cell repertoires in COVID-19. As for the study in general: Acute and convalescent COVID-19 samples came from the United States, Italy and Spain. T cells, B-cell-depleted T cells, or PBMCs provided the cDNA or gDNA that served as material.

The sequence derives from a woman aged 80 or older in a cohort sampled during active COVID-19. Sample: peripheral blood. This sequence joins TRBV12-3 or TRBV12-4 and TRBJ1-1; D call uncertain. The CDR3 DNA follows: TGTGCCAGCAGTTTCGACTCCACTGAAGCTTTCTTT. It yields the protein CASSFDSTEAFF.